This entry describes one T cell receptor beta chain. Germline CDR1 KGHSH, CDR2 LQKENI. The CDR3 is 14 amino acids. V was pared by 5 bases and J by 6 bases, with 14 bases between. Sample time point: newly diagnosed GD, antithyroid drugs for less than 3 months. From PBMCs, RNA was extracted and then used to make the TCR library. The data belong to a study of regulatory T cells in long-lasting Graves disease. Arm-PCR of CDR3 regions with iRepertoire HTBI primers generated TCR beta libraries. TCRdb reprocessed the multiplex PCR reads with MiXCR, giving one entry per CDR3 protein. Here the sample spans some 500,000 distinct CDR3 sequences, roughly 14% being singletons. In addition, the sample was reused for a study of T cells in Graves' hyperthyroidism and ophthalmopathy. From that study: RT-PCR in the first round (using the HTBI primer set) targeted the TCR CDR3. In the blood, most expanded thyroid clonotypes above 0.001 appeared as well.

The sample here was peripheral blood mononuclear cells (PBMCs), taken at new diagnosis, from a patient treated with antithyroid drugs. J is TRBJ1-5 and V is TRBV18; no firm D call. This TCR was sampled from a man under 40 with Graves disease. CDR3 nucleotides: TGTGCCAGCTCAGCTCGGGATGCAAGTCAGCCCCAGCATTTT. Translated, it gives CASSARDASQPQHF.